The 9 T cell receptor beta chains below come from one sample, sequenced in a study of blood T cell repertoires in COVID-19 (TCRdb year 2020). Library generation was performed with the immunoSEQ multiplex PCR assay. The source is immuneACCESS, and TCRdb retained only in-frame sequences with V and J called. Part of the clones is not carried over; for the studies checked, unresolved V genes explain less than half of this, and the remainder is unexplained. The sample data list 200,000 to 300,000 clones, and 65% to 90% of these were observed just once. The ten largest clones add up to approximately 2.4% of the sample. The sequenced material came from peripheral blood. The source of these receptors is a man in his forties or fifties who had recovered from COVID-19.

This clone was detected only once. The CDR3 region is CASRGLAGHYEQYF. The CDR3 bases are TGTGCCAGCAGGGGATTAGCGGGCCACTACGAGCAGTACTTC. The J gene is TRBJ2-7, the V gene TRBV25-1, with 7 positions matching TRBD2. The CDR3 runs to 14 residues. Trimming at V came to 6 bases and at J to 3 bases, leaving 8 bases not matched to a gene. CDR1 is MGHDK and CDR2 is SYGVNS in the germline V gene.

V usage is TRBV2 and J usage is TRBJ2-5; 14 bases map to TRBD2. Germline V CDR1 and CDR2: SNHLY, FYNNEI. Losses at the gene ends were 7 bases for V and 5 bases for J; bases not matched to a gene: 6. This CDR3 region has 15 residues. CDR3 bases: TGTGCCAGCAACCCGGGACTAGCGGGAGCCGAGACCCAGTACTTC. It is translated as CASNPGLAGAETQYF. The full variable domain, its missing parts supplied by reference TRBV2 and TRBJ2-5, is EPEVTQTPSHQVTQMGQEVILRCVPISNHLYFYWYRQILGQKVEFLVSFYNNEISEKSEIFDDQFSVERPDGSNFTLKIRSTKLEDSAMYFCASNPGLAGAETQYFGPGTRLLVL.

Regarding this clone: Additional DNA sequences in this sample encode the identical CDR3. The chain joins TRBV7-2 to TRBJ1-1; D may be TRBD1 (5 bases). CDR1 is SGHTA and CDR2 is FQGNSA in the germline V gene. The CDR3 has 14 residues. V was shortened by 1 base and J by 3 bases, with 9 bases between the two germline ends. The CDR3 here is CASSLVGGDTEAFF. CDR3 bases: TGTGCCAGCAGCTTAGTCGGGGGGGACACTGAAGCTTTCTTT.

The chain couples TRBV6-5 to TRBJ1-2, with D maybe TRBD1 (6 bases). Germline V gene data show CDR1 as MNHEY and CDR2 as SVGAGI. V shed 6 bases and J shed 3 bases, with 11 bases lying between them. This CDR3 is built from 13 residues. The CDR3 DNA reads TGTGCCAGCAGGGGGGGGCCACACTATGGCTACACCTTC. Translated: CASRGGPHYGYTF.

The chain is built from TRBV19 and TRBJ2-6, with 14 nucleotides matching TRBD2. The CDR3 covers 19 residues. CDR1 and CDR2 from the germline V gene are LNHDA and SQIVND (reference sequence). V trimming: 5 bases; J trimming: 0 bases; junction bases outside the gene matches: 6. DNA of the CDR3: TGTGCCAGTAGTGTGACTAGCGGGGGGGTCCTCTCTGGGGCCAACGTCCTGACTTTC. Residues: CASSVTSGGVLSGANVLTF.

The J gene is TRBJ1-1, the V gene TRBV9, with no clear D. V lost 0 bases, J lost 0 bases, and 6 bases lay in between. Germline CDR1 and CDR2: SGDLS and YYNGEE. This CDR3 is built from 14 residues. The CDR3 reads CASSVDPVNTEAFF. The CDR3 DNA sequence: TGTGCCAGCAGCGTAGATCCCGTGAACACTGAAGCTTTCTTT.

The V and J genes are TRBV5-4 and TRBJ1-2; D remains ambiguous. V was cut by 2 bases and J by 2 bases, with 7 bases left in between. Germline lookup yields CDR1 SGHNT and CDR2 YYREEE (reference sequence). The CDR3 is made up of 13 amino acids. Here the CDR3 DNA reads TGTGCCAGCAGCTTTCGAGGGAACTATGGCTACACCTTC. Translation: CASSFRGNYGYTF. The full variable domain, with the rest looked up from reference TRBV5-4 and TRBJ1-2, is ETGVTQSPTHLIKTRGQQVTLRCSSQSGHNTVSWYQQALGQGPQFIFQYYREEENGRGNFPPRFSGLQFPNYSSELNVNALELDDSALYLCASSFRGNYGYTFGSGTRLTVV.

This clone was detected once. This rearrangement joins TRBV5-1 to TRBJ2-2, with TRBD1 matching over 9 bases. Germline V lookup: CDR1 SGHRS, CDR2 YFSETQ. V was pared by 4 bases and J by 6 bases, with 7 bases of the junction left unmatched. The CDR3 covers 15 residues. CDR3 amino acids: CASSRTGDAPGELFF. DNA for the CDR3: TGCGCCAGCAGCAGGACAGGGGACGCACCCGGGGAGCTGTTTTTT.

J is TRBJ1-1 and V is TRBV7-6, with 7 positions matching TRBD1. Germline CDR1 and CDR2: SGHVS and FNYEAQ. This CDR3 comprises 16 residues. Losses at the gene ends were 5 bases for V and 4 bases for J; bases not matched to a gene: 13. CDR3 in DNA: TGTGCCAGCAGCCCAGGGACAGATGGATATGTCACTGAAGCTTTCTTT. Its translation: CASSPGTDGYVTEAFF. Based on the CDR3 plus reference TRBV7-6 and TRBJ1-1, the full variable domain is GAGVSQSPRYKVTKRGQDVALRCDPISGHVSLYWYRQALGQGPEFLTYFNYEAQQDKSGLPNDRFSAERPEGSISTLTIQRTEQRDSAMYRCASSPGTDGYVTEAFFGQGTRLTVV.